This TCR beta chain appears in the sequencing data of a study of T cells expressing NK-cell markers. Study as a whole: The authors derived TCR beta repertoires from sorted CD3+CD56+NKG2C+, CD3+CD56+NKG2C- and CD3+CD56-NKG2C+ T cells. The study's findings and limits: Once again these clonotypes came out on top in the CD3+CD56-NKG2C+ fraction of several donors.

Germline V gene data show CDR1 as MNHEY and CDR2 as SMNVEV (reference sequence). The CDR3 sequence is 14 residues long. Details on this clonotype: What it binds is unknown.

Researchers built TCR beta cDNA using 5'RACE template switching with UMIs. TCRdb reprocessed the 5' RACE reads, keeping one entry per CDR3 protein, no DNA. Across a few hundred thousand distinct CDR3 sequences, the top ten clones capture under 1.5% of the sample. V is TRBV27 and J is TRBJ2-1; no DNA is available, so the TRBD2 call from TCRdb remains unchecked. Sequencing input: blood T cells: a sorted CD56 or NKG2C T cell subset, CD4+ or CD8+ T cells, or bulk PBMC T cells (not recorded which). The clonotype was recovered from a woman aged 45 to 65 in good health. CDR3 protein: CASSLASGYNEQFF.